The T cell receptor beta chain under discussion was sequenced for a study of blood T cells in healthy people across ages. Primers used in a second PCR of roughly 6 to 12 cycles were a sample-barcoded 5' primer and a J-beta primer mix. TCRdb independently ran MiXCR on the 5' RACE reads; one entry per CDR3 protein. The sample has over 500,000 distinct CDR3 sequences, about 25% seen once. Germline V gives CDR1 MNHEY, CDR2 SVGEGT. The length of the CDR3 is 14 residues. The ends were cut back, 5 bases at V and 3 bases at J, with 13 bases in the middle. A further study also used this sample, focusing on T cells of mothers and their children.

The genes are TRBV6-2 or TRBV6-3 and TRBJ2-5; maybe TRBD2 (6 bases). The sequenced sample consisted of blood. The clonotype comes from a boy between 2 and 10 years old in good health. CDR3 residues: CASSPGGWKETQYF. The CDR3 nucleotides read TGTGCCAGCAGTCCTGGAGGGTGGAAAGAGACCCAGTACTTC.